This T cell receptor beta chain was sequenced for a study of Graves' ophthalmopathy and Graves' hyperthyroidism. Study outcomes and limitations: Blood also contained most of the expanded thyroid clonotypes above 0.001 frequency.

Investigators amplified TCR beta CDR3 regions from RNA transcripts. HTBI-primed first-round RT-PCR preceded second-round multiplex PCR. TCRdb reanalysed the multiplex PCR reads using MiXCR and keeps one entry per CDR3 protein. The sample shows under 350,000 distinct CDR3 sequences, roughly 16% of them seen only once. To note about this clonotype: Its matching antigen is unknown.

This CDR3 spans 16 amino acids. Germline V gene sequence: CDR1 MNHNS, CDR2 SASEGT. Trimming took off 7 bases at V and 5 bases at J, with 23 bases between the two ends. This chain joins TRBV6-1 and TRBJ2-5; either TRBD1 or TRBD2 may supply D (5 bases each). Sequencing was done on a sample of peripheral blood. The receptor was isolated from an adult man with Graves' ophthalmopathy. The CDR3 region is CASTEWGPDSTETQYF. In DNA, the CDR3 is TGTGCCAGCACCGAATGGGGACCTGACAGTACGGAGACCCAGTACTTC.